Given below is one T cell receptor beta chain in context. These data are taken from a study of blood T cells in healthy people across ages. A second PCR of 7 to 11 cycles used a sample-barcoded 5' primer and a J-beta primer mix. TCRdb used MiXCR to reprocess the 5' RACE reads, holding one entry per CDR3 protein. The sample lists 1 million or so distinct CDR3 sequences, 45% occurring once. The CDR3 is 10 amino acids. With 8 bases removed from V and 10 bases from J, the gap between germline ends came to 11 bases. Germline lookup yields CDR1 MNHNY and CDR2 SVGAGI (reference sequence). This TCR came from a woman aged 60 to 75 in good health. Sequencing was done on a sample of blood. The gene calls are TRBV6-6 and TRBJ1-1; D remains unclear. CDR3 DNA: TGTGCCAGCTCAACTGAGGTAGCTTTCTTT. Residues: CASSTEVAFF.